What follows is one T cell receptor beta chain and its context. The repertoire was sequenced with immunoSEQ multiplex PCR; TCRdb's copy has only in-frame clones and lacks some. The data hold fewer than 20,000 clones, with roughly 72% observed a single time. This sample was included in a study of neoadjuvant anti-PD-1 for oral cavity cancer. About the study: Patients without progression received a fourth nivolumab dose around day 43, then surgical resection on days 50-56.

The CDR3 is made up of 16 amino acids. The germline V gene has CDR1 SQVTM and CDR2 ANQGSEA. V shed 8 bases, J shed 5 bases, and the junction held 9 bases outside the gene matches. The source material was PBMCs, sampled before nivolumab (anti-PD-1) treatment. The chain carries TRBV29-1 and TRBJ2-1, with TRBD2 identical over 16 bases. The clonotype was recovered from a person aged 40 to 85 with oral cavity squamous cell carcinoma. In DNA, the CDR3 is TGCAGCATCACACCGGGACTAGCGGGAGGGGACAATGAGCAGTTCTTC. Its translation: CSITPGLAGGDNEQFF.